This T cell receptor beta chain was observed in a study of T cells in Graves' hyperthyroidism and ophthalmopathy. Patients between 18 and 65 years old had hyperthyroidism, newly diagnosed and lasting under 2 months. The CDR3 regions of TCR beta were amplified from RNA transcripts. Primed by the HTBI set, a first-round RT-PCR was run on the TCR CDR3. TCRdb independently ran MiXCR on the multiplex PCR reads; one entry per CDR3 protein. The sample contains hundreds of thousands of distinct CDR3 sequences, 35% to 40% of which appear only once. This receptor was identified in a young man with Graves' hyperthyroidism. The source material was blood.

In DNA, the CDR3 is TGCGCCAGCAGCTTGGCGGAGCGGGGGCCCGGGGAGCTGTTTTTT. It translates to CASSLAERGPGELFF. The gene calls are TRBV5-1 and TRBJ2-2, with 8 bases lining up with TRBD2. V trimming: 0 bases; J trimming: 6 bases; junction bases outside the gene matches: 4. The CDR3 loop spans 15 amino acids. CDR1 is SGHRS, CDR2 YFSETQ, per germline.